The rows below give T cell receptor beta chains drawn from one sample of a study of vaccination and CD4 T cells after COVID-19. TCRdb itself ran the PCR reads through MiXCR, one entry per CDR3 protein. The data show roughly 5,200 distinct CDR3 sequences, around 30% seen once. No antigen has been identified for these receptors. Specimen: CD4+ T cells from blood, cultured in vitro, collected after SARS-CoV-2 vaccination. These TCRs come from a human donor who had recovered from COVID-19. CDR3s leave out the opening cysteine and the closing phenylalanine or tryptophan. The D gene is left open where the match is weak. Clone size, where shown, is once, few, many, or a class for clones that have expanded.

-	medium-sized	TRBV20-1	TRBJ1-2	SAVLRTHYGYT
-	-	TRBV4-3	TRBJ2-1	ASSQEWGEQF
-	-	TRBV6-2/TRBV6-3	TRBJ2-7	ASRGSGGSYEQY
-	few	TRBV20-1	TRBJ2-1	SLSGGDYNEQF
-	few	TRBV6-1	TRBJ2-5	ASKLTGLGETQY
-	medium-sized	TRBV20-1	TRBJ2-3	SARGGHTDTQY
-	-	TRBV5-4	TRBJ1-1	ASSLAGRGEAF
-	-	TRBV29-1	TRBJ2-5	SVDLSGMETQY
-	few	TRBV10-3	TRBJ2-5	AISLRIEETQY
TRBD2	medium-sized	TRBV7-9	TRBJ2-1	ASKGSSGGAWQF
TRBD1	few	TRBV20-1	TRBJ2-2	SASRGPNTGELF
-	-	TRBV6-1	TRBJ1-5	ASSGGAEPQH
-	few	TRBV28	TRBJ1-2	ASSLSLGRGYT
-	few	TRBV20-1	TRBJ2-7	SAIDGSDEQY
TRBD1	medium-sized	TRBV20-1	TRBJ2-5	SARPGQGRQETQY
TRBD1	-	TRBV20-1	TRBJ1-1	SAVTGGIGSTEAF
-	-	TRBV4-2	TRBJ1-1	ASSQDQGVTEAF
-	few	TRBV28	TRBJ1-1	ASTISGGAGYTEAF
TRBD1	-	TRBV24-1	TRBJ1-5	ATSRQGPEAQPQH
TRBD1	medium-sized	TRBV7-2	TRBJ1-2	ASTPTPGQAPYRGYT
-	-	TRBV5-1	TRBJ2-5	ATRQGREETQY
-	-	TRBV6-1	TRBJ2-3	ASSSGKQLAGDTQY
-	medium-sized	TRBV7-2	TRBJ2-7	ASSQGTSGEY
-	-	TRBV5-1	TRBJ1-2	ASSLDSNYGYT
-	once	TRBV4-3	TRBJ1-5	ASSQEPYQPQH
TRBD2	once	TRBV11-3	TRBJ2-1	ASSERSGGSSYNEQF
TRBD1	few	TRBV20-1	TRBJ2-3	SAEDRGIDTQY
TRBD1	-	TRBV28	TRBJ2-7	ASSLTGQGVYEQY
-	-	TRBV11-2	TRBJ2-7	ASSSRFGAGSSYEQY
-	few	TRBV25-1	TRBJ2-5	ASSDRTTYQETQY
-	few	TRBV6-1	TRBJ1-6	ASSPSFQTLH
-	-	TRBV28	TRBJ1-2	ASSLGATFNYGYT
TRBD1	-	TRBV7-3	TRBJ2-1	ASSATGTGGSEQF
-	-	TRBV28	TRBJ1-5	ASSFRTDSYNQPQH
-	-	TRBV29-1	TRBJ2-3	SVDGSGTDTQY
TRBD1	-	TRBV7-9	TRBJ1-2	ASSLAPGNRGDYGYT
-	medium-sized	TRBV20-1	TRBJ1-2	SARAGVTSYGYT
-	medium-sized	TRBV7-9	TRBJ2-5	ASSLARQGGETQY
-	-	TRBV28	TRBJ2-7	ASSLRGEQY
-	few	TRBV28	TRBJ2-1	ASSSIWSMQF
-	-	TRBV20-1	TRBJ1-5	SARETGTSNQPQH
-	medium-sized	TRBV7-9	TRBJ2-3	ASSYRADTQY
TRBD2	-	TRBV6-1	TRBJ2-1	ASSEYVAGTYNEQF
TRBD2	-	TRBV27	TRBJ2-7	ASSPLAGGDYEQY
-	once	TRBV20-1	TRBJ1-6	SARAMMGYSPLH
-	medium-sized	TRBV15	TRBJ1-2	ATSRDRLLHPLYGYT
-	few	TRBV28	TRBJ2-5	ASSRPGGAQTQY
TRBD2	-	TRBV11-3	TRBJ2-1	ASSLGLAGLDEQF
-	few	TRBV20-1	TRBJ1-6	SARDQLGISSYNSPLH
-	medium-sized	TRBV20-1	TRBJ1-6	SAIRGTSYNSPLH
TRBD1	medium-sized	TRBV20-1	TRBJ2-5	SARGDRGHETQY
TRBD2	few	TRBV7-2	TRBJ2-1	ASSLDGAGGSYNEQF
TRBD2	-	TRBV7-2	TRBJ2-5	ASSPSTSGGSKTQY
-	medium-sized	TRBV28	TRBJ1-6	ASSRTGTHDSPLH
TRBD2	few	TRBV28	TRBJ2-5	ASSFPGLAVQETQY
TRBD2	few	TRBV6-5	TRBJ2-7	ASSYSKAPGGSSYEQY
-	few	TRBV20-1	TRBJ2-1	SAMEGRAVNEQF
-	medium-sized	TRBV20-1	TRBJ2-7	SADHRVSYEQY
-	-	TRBV28	TRBJ2-7	ASSRDSREQY